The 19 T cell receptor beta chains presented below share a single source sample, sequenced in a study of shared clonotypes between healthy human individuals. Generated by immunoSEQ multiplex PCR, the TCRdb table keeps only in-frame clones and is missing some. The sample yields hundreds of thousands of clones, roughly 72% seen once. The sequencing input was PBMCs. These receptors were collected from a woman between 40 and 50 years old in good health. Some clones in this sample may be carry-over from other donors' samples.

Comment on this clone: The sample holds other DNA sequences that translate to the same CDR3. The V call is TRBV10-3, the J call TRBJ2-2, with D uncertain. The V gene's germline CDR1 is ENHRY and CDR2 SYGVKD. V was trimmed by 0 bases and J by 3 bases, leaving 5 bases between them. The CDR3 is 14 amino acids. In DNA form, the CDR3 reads TGTGCCATCAGTGAGTCAGCTGACACCGGGGAGCTGTTTTTT. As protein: CAISESADTGELFF.

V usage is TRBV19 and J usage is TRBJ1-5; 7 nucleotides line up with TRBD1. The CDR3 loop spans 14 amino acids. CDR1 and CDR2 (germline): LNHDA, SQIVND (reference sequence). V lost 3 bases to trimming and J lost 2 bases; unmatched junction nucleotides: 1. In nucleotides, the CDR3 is TGTGCCAGTAGTATTGGGACAGGCAATCAGCCCCAGCATTTT. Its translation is CASSIGTGNQPQHF.

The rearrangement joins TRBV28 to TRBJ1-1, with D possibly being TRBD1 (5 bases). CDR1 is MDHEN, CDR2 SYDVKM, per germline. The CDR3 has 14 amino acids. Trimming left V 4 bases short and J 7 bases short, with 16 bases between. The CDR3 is CASSSPGRGIEAFF. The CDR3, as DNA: TGTGCCAGCAGTTCCCCGGGACGAGGAATTGAAGCTTTCTTT.

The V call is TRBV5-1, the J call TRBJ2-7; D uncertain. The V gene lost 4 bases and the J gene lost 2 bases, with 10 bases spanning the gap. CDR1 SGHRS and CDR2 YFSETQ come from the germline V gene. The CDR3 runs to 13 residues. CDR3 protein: CASSHPATYEQYF. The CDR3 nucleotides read TGCGCCAGCAGCCATCCAGCAACCTACGAGCAGTACTTC.

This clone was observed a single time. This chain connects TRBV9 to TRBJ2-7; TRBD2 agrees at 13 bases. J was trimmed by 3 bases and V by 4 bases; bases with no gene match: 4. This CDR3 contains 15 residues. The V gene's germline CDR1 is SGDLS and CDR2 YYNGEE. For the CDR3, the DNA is TGTGCCAGCAGCCCGACTAGCGGGAGGAACTACGAGCAGTACTTC. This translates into CASSPTSGRNYEQYF.

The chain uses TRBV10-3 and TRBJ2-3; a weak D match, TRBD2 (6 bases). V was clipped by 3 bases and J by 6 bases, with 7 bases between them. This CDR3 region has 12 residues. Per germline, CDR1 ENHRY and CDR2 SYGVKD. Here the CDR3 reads CAISDGGDTQYF. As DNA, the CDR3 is TGTGCCATCAGTGACGGAGGGGATACGCAGTATTTT.

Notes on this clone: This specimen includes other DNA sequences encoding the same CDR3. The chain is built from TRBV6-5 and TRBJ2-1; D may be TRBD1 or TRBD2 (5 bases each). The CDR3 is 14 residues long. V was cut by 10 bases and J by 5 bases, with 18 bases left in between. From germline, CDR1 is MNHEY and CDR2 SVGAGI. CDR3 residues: CATSYGAGNNEQFF. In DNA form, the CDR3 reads TGTGCCACGAGTTACGGGGCGGGTAACAATGAGCAGTTCTTC.

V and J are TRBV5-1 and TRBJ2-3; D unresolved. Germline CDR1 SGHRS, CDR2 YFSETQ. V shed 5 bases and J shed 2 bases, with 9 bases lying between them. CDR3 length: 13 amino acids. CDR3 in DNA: TGCGCCAGCAGGGGAAACCCCACAGATACGCAGTATTTT. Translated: CASRGNPTDTQYF.

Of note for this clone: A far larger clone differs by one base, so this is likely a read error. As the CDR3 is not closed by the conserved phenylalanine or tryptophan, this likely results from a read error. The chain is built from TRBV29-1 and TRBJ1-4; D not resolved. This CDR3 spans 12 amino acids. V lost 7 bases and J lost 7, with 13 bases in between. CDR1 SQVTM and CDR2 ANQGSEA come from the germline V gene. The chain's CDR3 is CSAGWAGEKLFI. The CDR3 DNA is TGCAGCGCTGGGTGGGCGGGTGAAAAACTGTTTATT.

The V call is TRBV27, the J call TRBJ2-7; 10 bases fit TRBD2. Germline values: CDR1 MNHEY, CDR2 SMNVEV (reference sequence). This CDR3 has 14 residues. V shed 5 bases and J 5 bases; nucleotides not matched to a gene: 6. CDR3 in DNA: TGTGCCAGCAGTCCTGTAGCGGGAGGTAACGAGCAGTACTTC. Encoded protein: CASSPVAGGNEQYF.

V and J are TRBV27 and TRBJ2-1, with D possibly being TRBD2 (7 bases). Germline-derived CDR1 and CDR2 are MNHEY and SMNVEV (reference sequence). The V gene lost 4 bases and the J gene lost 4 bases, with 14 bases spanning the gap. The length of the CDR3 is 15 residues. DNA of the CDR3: TGTGCCAGCAGTTCCGGAGGGGGGGGTTACAATGAGCAGTTCTTC. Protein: CASSSGGGGYNEQFF.

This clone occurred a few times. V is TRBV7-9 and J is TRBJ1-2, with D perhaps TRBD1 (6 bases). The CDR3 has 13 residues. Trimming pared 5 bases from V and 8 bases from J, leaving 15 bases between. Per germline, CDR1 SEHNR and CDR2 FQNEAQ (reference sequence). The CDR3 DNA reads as TGTGCCAGCAGCCCAGGGGCAGGGGAAGGCTACACCTTC. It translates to CASSPGAGEGYTF.

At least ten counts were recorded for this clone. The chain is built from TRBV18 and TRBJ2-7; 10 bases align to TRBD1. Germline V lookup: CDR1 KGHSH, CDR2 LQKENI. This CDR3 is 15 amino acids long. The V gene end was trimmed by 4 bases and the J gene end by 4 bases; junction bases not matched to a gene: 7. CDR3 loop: CASSLRGTGEYEQYF. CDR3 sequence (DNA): TGTGCCAGCTCACTCCGAGGGACAGGGGAATACGAGCAGTACTTC.

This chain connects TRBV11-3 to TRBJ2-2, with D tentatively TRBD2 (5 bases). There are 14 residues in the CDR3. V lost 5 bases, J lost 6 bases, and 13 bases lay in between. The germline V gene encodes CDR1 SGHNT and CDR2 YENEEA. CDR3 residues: CASSTSRGAGELFF. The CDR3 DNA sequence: TGTGCCAGCAGCACAAGCCGGGGTGCCGGGGAGCTGTTTTTT.

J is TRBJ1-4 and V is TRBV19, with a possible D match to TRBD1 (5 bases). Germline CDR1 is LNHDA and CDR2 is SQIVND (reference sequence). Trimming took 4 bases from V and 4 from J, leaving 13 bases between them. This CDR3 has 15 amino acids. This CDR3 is CASSTGTAYNEKLFF. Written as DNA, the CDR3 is TGTGCCAGTAGTACCGGGACCGCTTATAATGAAAAACTGTTTTTT.

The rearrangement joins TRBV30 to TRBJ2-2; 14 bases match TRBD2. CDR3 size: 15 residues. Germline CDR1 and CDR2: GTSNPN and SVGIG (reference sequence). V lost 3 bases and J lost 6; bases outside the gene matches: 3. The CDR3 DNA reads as TGTGCCTGGAGGGGACTAGCGGGAGATTCCGGGGAGCTGTTTTTT. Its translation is CAWRGLAGDSGELFF.

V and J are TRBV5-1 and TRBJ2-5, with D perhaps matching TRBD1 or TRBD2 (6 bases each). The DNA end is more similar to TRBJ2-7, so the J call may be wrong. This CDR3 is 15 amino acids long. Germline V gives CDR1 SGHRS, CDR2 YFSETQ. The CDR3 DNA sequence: TGCGCCAGCAGCCAGGAGGGGCAGGGGATCTACGAGCAGTACTTC. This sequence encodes CASSQEGQGIYEQYF.

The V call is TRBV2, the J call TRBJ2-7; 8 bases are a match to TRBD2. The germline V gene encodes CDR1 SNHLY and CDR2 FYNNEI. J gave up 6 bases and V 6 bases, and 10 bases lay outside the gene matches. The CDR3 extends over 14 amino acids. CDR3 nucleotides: TGTGCCAGCAGGAAAAGCGGGAGTAGCGGCGAGCAGTACTTC. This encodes CASRKSGSSGEQYF.

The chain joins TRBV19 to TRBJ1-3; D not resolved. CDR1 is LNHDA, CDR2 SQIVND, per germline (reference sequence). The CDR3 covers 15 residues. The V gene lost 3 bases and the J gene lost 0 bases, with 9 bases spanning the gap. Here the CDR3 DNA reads TGTGCCAGTAGTATGTGGATGAACTCTGGAAACACCATATATTTT. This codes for CASSMWMNSGNTIYF. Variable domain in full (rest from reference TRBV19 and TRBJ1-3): DGGITQSPKYLFRKEGQNVTLSCEQNLNHDAMYWYRQDPGQGLRLIYYSQIVNDFQKGDIAEGYSVSREKKESFPLTVTSAQKNPTAFYLCASSMWMNSGNTIYFGEGSWLTVV.